The 6 T cell receptor beta chains given below trace back to one sample, sequenced in a study of sequential checkpoint blockade in melanoma (dated by TCRdb to 2018 to 2020). The library was generated by the immunoSEQ multiplex PCR assay. Held by TCRdb, this immuneACCESS table contains in-frame sequences only and omits some clones. Under half of the omission traces to an unresolved V gene where checked; the cause of the rest is unknown. The sample contains tens of thousands of clones, roughly four fifths of them found a single time. The ten largest clonotypes hold around 10% of the sample. The label giving this sample's treatment or condition can be read as: randomized to nivolumab then ipilimumab (arm A) or the reverse (arm B). Sequencing used CD8+ T cells sorted from blood (inferred from file names), obtained from a patient given nivolumab and ipilimumab in sequence. Receptor source: a human donor with melanoma.

This chain connects TRBV14 to TRBJ1-1; 8 positions agree with TRBD1. V dropped 3 bases and J dropped 5; count of bases not matched to a gene: 11. The CDR3 is made up of 16 amino acids. Germline CDR1 reads SGHDN; CDR2 reads FVKESK. The CDR3 DNA follows: TGTGCCAGCAGCCACGCAAATCAGGGGGCGCAAACTGAAGCTTTCTTT. This encodes CASSHANQGAQTEAFF.

The chain recombines TRBV5-1 with TRBJ2-7; possible D gene TRBD1, 5 bases. CDR1 and CDR2 from the germline V gene are SGHRS and YFSETQ. The CDR3 runs 14 residues. V was clipped by 2 bases and J by 0 bases, with 9 bases between them. The CDR3 here is CASSFQGLSYEQYF. Written as DNA, the CDR3 is TGCGCCAGCAGCTTCCAGGGTCTCTCCTACGAGCAGTACTTC.

This clone was detected only a few times. The chain links TRBV6-1 to TRBJ1-4, with unresolved D. The CDR3 is 14 residues long. Germline assignment: CDR1 MNHNS and CDR2 SASEGT. V lost 0 bases and J 7 bases, leaving 9 bases between the germline ends. The chain's CDR3 is CASSEATRGEKLFF. CDR3 nucleotides: TGTGCCAGCAGTGAAGCTACAAGAGGTGAAAAACTGTTTTTT.

CDR3 protein: CASSVGLGGTEAFF. CDR3 nucleotides: TGTGCCAGCAGCGTAGGGTTAGGAGGCACTGAAGCTTTCTTT. The chain is built from TRBV9 and TRBJ1-1; D not certain. With 0 bases removed from V and 4 bases from J, the gap between germline ends came to 10 bases. Germline lookup yields CDR1 SGDLS and CDR2 YYNGEE. The CDR3 is made up of 14 amino acids.

The chain joins TRBV18 to TRBJ1-2; no firm D call. V gave up 6 bases and J gave up 5 bases, with 16 bases separating them. The CDR3 totals 14 residues. The germline V gene encodes CDR1 KGHSH and CDR2 LQKENI. Written as DNA, the CDR3 is TGTGCCAGCTCCCGGACGGATGGACTATATGGCTACACCTTC. Residues: CASSRTDGLYGYTF. Full variable domain (outside the CDR3, taken from reference TRBV18 and TRBJ1-2): NAGVMQNPRHLVRRRGQEARLRCSPMKGHSHVYWYRQLPEEGLKFMVYLQKENIIDESGMPKERFSAEFPKEGPSILRIQQVVRGDSAAYFCASSRTDGLYGYTFGSGTRLTVV.

This chain uses TRBV6-1 with TRBJ2-1, with 10 bases identical to TRBD1. The junction had 4 bases not matched to a gene; V was cut back by 5 bases and J by 6 bases. The germline V gene encodes CDR1 MNHNS and CDR2 SASEGT. This CDR3 spans 14 amino acids. The CDR3 region is CASSRRDRGNEQFF. In nucleotides, the CDR3 is TGTGCCAGCAGTCGCCGGGACAGGGGCAATGAGCAGTTCTTC.